A single sample is the source of the 30 T cell receptor beta chains below, sequenced in a study of shared clonotypes between healthy human individuals. Generated by immunoSEQ multiplex PCR, the TCRdb table keeps only in-frame clones and is missing some. Here the sample spans 850,000 to 1,100,000 clones, 60% to 85% being singletons. The sequencing sample was made of memory CD4+ T cells from PBMCs. The subset here: CD45RA-negative fraction. These receptor sequences come from a man between 18 and 35 years old in good health. Some clones in this sample may be carry-over from other donors' samples.

This clone was detected only once. This chain uses TRBV5-4 with TRBJ2-7; D is possibly TRBD1 (6 bases). This CDR3 is built from 13 residues. Germline-derived CDR1 and CDR2 are SGHNT and YYREEE (reference sequence). The V gene lost 4 bases and the J gene lost 2 bases, with 10 bases spanning the gap. The CDR3 here is CASSTRTAYEQYF. The CDR3 DNA follows: TGTGCCAGCAGCACACGGACAGCCTACGAGCAGTACTTC.

In its sample, this clone was seen a few times. The J gene is TRBJ2-2, the V gene TRBV29-1; D may be TRBD1 or TRBD2 (5 bases each). Trimming pared 4 bases from V and 1 base from J, leaving 13 bases between. Germline lookup yields CDR1 SQVTM and CDR2 ANQGSEA. This CDR3 comprises 15 residues. The CDR3 region is CSVGLLRGNTGELFF. The CDR3 DNA follows: TGCAGCGTTGGACTCTTGAGGGGGAACACCGGGGAGCTGTTTTTT.

This clone was found a few times. V is TRBV28 and J is TRBJ2-1; the match to TRBD1 covers 12 bases. With V trimmed by 1 base and J by 7 bases, 8 bases remained unmatched. Per the germline V gene, CDR1 is MDHEN and CDR2 is SYDVKM. There are 17 residues in the CDR3. The DNA for the CDR3 is TGTGCCAGCAGTTTATCGCTCGGGGGACAGGGGGCGAATGAGCAGTTCTTC. It is translated as CASSLSLGGQGANEQFF.

This chain uses TRBV11-2 with TRBJ2-7; 8 nucleotides align to TRBD1. V gave up 5 bases and J gave up 5 bases; unmatched junction bases: 11. CDR1 is SGHAT and CDR2 is FQNNGV in the germline V gene. The CDR3 length is 15 residues. The CDR3 loop is CASSTRTGKEDEQYF. CDR3 coding DNA: TGTGCCAGCAGCACTCGGACAGGGAAGGAGGACGAGCAGTACTTC.

V and J are TRBV4-1 and TRBJ2-1; no firm D call. In germline, CDR1 is MGHRA, CDR2 YSYEKL. The CDR3 covers 13 residues. Trimming shortened V by 0 bases and J by 7 bases, and 7 bases separated the two germline ends. CDR3 DNA: TGCGCCAGCAGCCAAGATCCTCGGAATGAGCAGTTCTTC. Its translation: CASSQDPRNEQFF.

The chain combines TRBV7-7 with TRBJ2-7; TRBD2 might be the D (5 bases). This CDR3 contains 12 residues. Trimming left V 5 bases short and J 6 bases short, with 11 bases between. Germline CDR1 and CDR2: SSHAT and FNYEAQ (reference sequence). In DNA, the CDR3 is TGTGCCAGCAGCCAAGACGGAGGCGAGCAGTACTTC. This gives the protein CASSQDGGEQYF. The full variable domain, in which reference TRBV7-7 and TRBJ2-7 provide the parts outside the CDR3, is GAGVSQSPRYKVTKRGQDVTLRCDPISSHATLYWYQQALGQGPEFLTYFNYEAQPDKSGLPSDRFSAERPEGSISTLTIQRTEQRDSAMYRCASSQDGGEQYFGPGTRLTVT.

V usage is TRBV5-4 and J usage is TRBJ2-5; D possibly corresponds to TRBD1 (6 bases). Germline CDR1 SGHNT, CDR2 YYREEE (reference sequence). This CDR3 comprises 14 residues. V was trimmed by 6 bases and J by 2 bases, leaving 14 bases between them. This CDR3 is CASTLGAEQETQYF. In nucleotides, the CDR3 is TGTGCCAGCACGTTGGGGGCGGAACAAGAGACCCAGTACTTC.

The chain couples TRBV5-1 to TRBJ1-4, with 8 bases lining up with TRBD1. The CDR3 totals 14 residues. Germline V gene lookup returns CDR1 SGHRS and CDR2 YFSETQ. J was trimmed by 7 bases and V by 8 bases; bases with no gene match: 10. The DNA for the CDR3 is TGCGCCAGTAACCAGGGGGCCAAGGGTGAAAAACTGTTTTTT. Encoded protein: CASNQGAKGEKLFF.

This chain links TRBV28 with TRBJ1-1; D ambiguous. Germline values: CDR1 MDHEN, CDR2 SYDVKM. This CDR3 has 13 residues. The germline V and J ends were trimmed by 3 bases and 10 bases, with 15 bases remaining between them. Here the CDR3 reads CASSLETRISAFF. The CDR3 DNA is TGTGCCAGCAGTTTGGAGACAAGGATTTCAGCTTTCTTT.

The chain links TRBV15 to TRBJ2-7, with 10 bases identical to TRBD2. This CDR3 has 14 residues. Losses at the gene ends were 5 bases for V and 5 bases for J; bases not matched to a gene: 6. The V gene's germline CDR1 is LNHNV and CDR2 YYDKDF (reference sequence). For the CDR3, the DNA is TGTGCCACCAGCCGTCGGCTAGCGGGAGACGAGCAGTACTTC. Protein product: CATSRRLAGDEQYF.

The chain uses TRBV29-1 and TRBJ2-7, with D possibly TRBD2 on 5 matching bases. This CDR3 is built from 14 residues. The germline V gene has CDR1 SQVTM and CDR2 ANQGSEA. V was shortened by 2 bases and J by 4 bases, with 15 bases between the two germline ends. The CDR3 sequence is CSVEIGGAAYEQYF. CDR3 bases: TGCAGCGTTGAAATTGGAGGAGCGGCTTACGAGCAGTACTTC.

Points on this clone: Without the conserved terminal phenylalanine or tryptophan, this CDR3 likely stems from a read error. The DNA is left out, because the CDR3 cannot be placed on it with certainty; the CDR3 is given as TCRdb lists it. This chain connects TRBV25-1 to TRBJ1-1; TRBD1 is taken as the D call from the table, unchecked against the DNA. Germline V gene lookup returns CDR1 MGHDK and CDR2 SYGVNS. The CDR3 sequence runs 13 residues, both termini included. CDR3 residues: CASSEYESGGWKG.

The chain couples TRBV29-1 to TRBJ2-5; no firm D call. CDR1 SQVTM and CDR2 ANQGSEA come from the germline V gene. Trimming stripped 4 bases from V and 5 bases from J, with 8 bases between. CDR3 size: 11 residues. The CDR3 sequence is CSVGLAETQYF. The CDR3 region has the DNA TGCAGCGTTGGATTAGCTGAGACCCAGTACTTC.

Points on this clone: The junction departs from germline at one end; a sequencing error may be responsible. V and J are TRBV9 and TRBJ2-3; TRBD1 matches at 7 bases. The CDR3 totals 17 residues. CDR1 and CDR2 from the germline V gene are SGDLS and YYNGEE. The CDR3 nucleotides are TGTGTCAGCAGCGTGGTGGGAAGGGGGCTAAGAGGAGATACGCAGTATTTT. Protein sequence: CVSSVVGRGLRGDTQYF.

There are a few counts of this clone. J is TRBJ1-2 and V is TRBV29-1; maybe TRBD1 (5 bases). The CDR3 has 14 residues. V was trimmed by 7 bases and J by 3 bases, leaving 18 bases between them. The germline V gene encodes CDR1 SQVTM and CDR2 ANQGSEA. The CDR3 here is CSAEGRGKDYGYTF. The CDR3 DNA follows: TGCAGCGCAGAGGGGAGAGGGAAAGACTATGGCTACACCTTC.

V and J are TRBV9 and TRBJ2-3; D is uncertain. V was clipped by 4 bases and J by 1 base, with 13 bases between them. Germline V gene lookup returns CDR1 SGDLS and CDR2 YYNGEE. This CDR3 has 15 residues. The CDR3 is CASSSSPPGTDTQYF. CDR3 coding DNA: TGTGCCAGCAGCTCCAGTCCTCCCGGCACAGATACGCAGTATTTT.

The chain joins TRBV2 to TRBJ2-3; 14 nucleotides agree with TRBD2. Losses at the gene ends were 6 bases for V and 1 base for J; bases not matched to a gene: 3. The CDR3 loop spans 16 amino acids. CDR1 SNHLY and CDR2 FYNNEI come from the germline V gene. DNA of the CDR3: TGTGCCAGCAGGGTGGGACTAGCGGGGGGCACAGATACGCAGTATTTT. Protein product: CASRVGLAGGTDTQYF.

This clone was observed many times. This chain uses TRBV7-6 with TRBJ2-1, with D hard to call. The CDR3 loop spans 15 amino acids. Trimming removed 2 bases at V and 9 bases at J, with 17 bases between. The germline V gene encodes CDR1 SGHVS and CDR2 FNYEAQ. The CDR3 loop is CASSLRRLSFGEQFF. In nucleotides, the CDR3 is TGTGCCAGCAGCTTACGGAGACTCTCCTTTGGTGAGCAGTTCTTC.

The chain carries TRBV4-3 and TRBJ2-7; 8 bases line up with TRBD1. V shed 5 bases and J 5 bases; nucleotides not matched to a gene: 11. The CDR3 has 15 amino acids. Germline V CDR1 and CDR2: LGHNA, YSLEER. The CDR3 DNA follows: TGCGCCAGCAGCGTAGCTAACAGGGGGGCGGACGAGCAGTACTTC. It is translated as CASSVANRGADEQYF.

This sequence joins TRBV4-1 and TRBJ2-7, with 10 bases fitting TRBD1. Germline V gene sequence: CDR1 MGHRA, CDR2 YSYEKL. V dropped 2 bases and J dropped 2; count of bases not matched to a gene: 3. The CDR3 consists of 15 residues. The CDR3 sequence: CASSQLGTGAYEQYF. The DNA of the CDR3 is TGCGCCAGCAGCCAACTCGGGACAGGGGCCTACGAGCAGTACTTC.

The V gene is TRBV28, the J gene TRBJ2-7; 8 bases fit TRBD1. Germline loops: CDR1 MDHEN, CDR2 SYDVKM. After removal of 10 bases from V and 4 bases from J, the junction contained 12 bases not matched to a gene. This CDR3 region has 14 residues. CDR3 region: CATRRTGLGYEQYF. The DNA for the CDR3 is TGTGCCACCAGAAGGACAGGGCTGGGGTACGAGCAGTACTTC.

The chain is built from TRBV2 and TRBJ2-1; TRBD1 matches 7 bases. The ends lost 5 bases at V and 9 bases at J; junction bases unmatched: 7. CDR1 is SNHLY, CDR2 FYNNEI, per germline. The CDR3 is 13 amino acids. CDR3 amino acids: CASSYSYRGEQFF. The CDR3 nucleotides are TGTGCCAGCAGTTACAGCTACAGGGGTGAGCAGTTCTTC.

This clone was picked up a small number of times. The CDR3 loop is CASSVGQGGQETQYF. The CDR3 coding sequence is TGTGCCAGCAGTGTCGGACAGGGAGGACAAGAGACCCAGTACTTC. J is TRBJ2-5 and V is TRBV25-1, with TRBD1 matching over 8 bases. From germline, CDR1 is MGHDK and CDR2 SYGVNS. V trimming: 4 bases; J trimming: 2 bases; junction bases outside the gene matches: 6. CDR3 length: 15 residues.

The chain employs TRBV7-2 and TRBJ1-2, with D possibly TRBD1 on 5 matching bases. Trimming stripped 1 base from V and 5 bases from J, with 11 bases between. This CDR3 is built from 14 residues. Germline CDR1 is SGHTA and CDR2 is FQGNSA. The CDR3 spells CASSLEGSGYGYTF. The CDR3 nucleotides read TGTGCCAGCAGCTTAGAGGGGTCAGGGTATGGCTACACCTTC. The full variable domain, with the rest looked up from reference TRBV7-2 and TRBJ1-2, is GAGVSQSPSNKVTEKGKDVELRCDPISGHTALYWYRQSLGQGLEFLIYFQGNSAPDKSGLPSDRFSAERTGGSVSTLTIQRTQQEDSAVYLCASSLEGSGYGYTFGSGTRLTVV.

Concerning this clone: The same CDR3 is also encoded by other DNA sequences in this sample. The chain has TRBV5-8 and TRBJ1-4; 9 bases map to TRBD1. V was pared by 0 bases and J by 7 bases, with 4 bases of the junction left unmatched. Per the germline V gene, CDR1 is SGHTS and CDR2 is YDEGEE. The CDR3 contains 15 residues. The CDR3: CASSLDRGRGEKLFF. The CDR3 DNA reads as TGTGCCAGCAGCTTGGACAGGGGGCGGGGTGAAAAACTGTTTTTT.

The gene calls are TRBV5-6 and TRBJ1-1; D is perhaps TRBD1 (6 bases). Germline CDR1 SGHDT, CDR2 YYEEEE. The CDR3 length is 13 residues. V was shortened by 4 bases and J by 4 bases, with 11 bases between the two germline ends. The CDR3 reads CASSHGGGTEAFF. The CDR3 DNA follows: TGTGCCAGCAGCCACGGAGGGGGCACTGAAGCTTTCTTT.

This chain joins TRBV4-1 and TRBJ2-4; D ambiguous. V lost 1 base and J lost 0, with 13 bases in between. Germline CDR1 is MGHRA and CDR2 is YSYEKL. CDR3 size: 17 residues. The CDR3 DNA reads TGCGCCAGCAGCCAAGTGCACAGAATCCTAGCCAAAAACATTCAGTACTTC. This encodes CASSQVHRILAKNIQYF.

This clone was seen once. This chain connects TRBV19 to TRBJ1-5; D is perhaps TRBD1 (6 bases). Germline CDR1 reads LNHDA; CDR2 reads SQIVND (reference sequence). The ends were cut back, 7 bases at V and 6 bases at J, with 16 bases in the middle. The length of the CDR3 is 14 residues. CDR3 sequence (DNA): TGTGCCAGTATCCGGAAGGGGGGCGGTCAGCCCCAGCATTTT. As protein: CASIRKGGGQPQHF.

The chain carries TRBV4-2 and TRBJ2-7; D not certain. The CDR3 runs to 14 residues. The V end was cut by 0 bases, the J end by 1 base, with 7 bases between. CDR1 is LGHNA, CDR2 YNFKEQ, per germline. This CDR3 is CASSQEGISYEQYF. In nucleotides, the CDR3 is TGTGCCAGCAGCCAAGAGGGGATTTCCTACGAGCAGTACTTC.

The rearrangement joins TRBV27 to TRBJ2-7; D is perhaps TRBD2 (6 bases). The CDR3 totals 13 residues. Germline assignment: CDR1 MNHEY and CDR2 SMNVEV (reference sequence). The germline V and J ends were trimmed by 2 bases and 7 bases, with 12 bases remaining between them. CDR3 loop: CASSLQEREEQYF. CDR3 nucleotide sequence: TGTGCCAGCAGTTTACAAGAACGGGAGGAGCAGTACTTC.